The present T cell receptor beta chain was sequenced within a study of cytomegalovirus exposure and HLA in healthy donors. A remark on this clone: What it binds is unknown.

Study outcomes and limitations: The authors confirmed in vitro that a few CMV-associated chains were specific for CMV antigens. Later analysis placed DRB1 highest and HLA-C lowest in TCR association rates, which differed by HLA locus.

This PCR relied on a set of 60 Vbeta primers and 13 Jbeta primers. The data were produced by immunoSEQ multiplex PCR, yet TCRdb's version contains in-frame clones alone and is incomplete. The table lists roughly 120,000 clones, 15% to 19% of them singletons. The trim removed 2 bases at V and 6 bases at J, leaving 9 bases unmatched. The CDR3 consists of 16 residues. Germline values: CDR1 MNHNY, CDR2 SVGAGI (reference sequence). The clonotype originates from a woman between 18 and 29 years old in good health and CMV-seronegative. The chain employs TRBV6-6 and TRBJ2-2; 7 positions agree with TRBD2. Sequencing was performed on PBMCs. The CDR3 sequence: CASSYTSRLAAGELFF. Here the CDR3 DNA reads TGTGCCAGCAGTTACACCTCTCGACTAGCAGCCGGGGAGCTGTTTTTT.